This T cell receptor beta chain emerged from a study of CD8+CD57+ T cells in acquired aplastic anemia. Study overall: Sorting CD4+ and CD8+ cells gave DNA averaging approximately 2.9 ug.

Study conclusions and caveats: Patients and controls turned out to have 25 to 30 CD8+ CDR3 sequences in common.

This clonotype was recorded at least ten times. Its antigen is as yet unknown. CDR3 length: 12 residues. V lost 5 bases, J lost 4 bases, and 7 bases lay in between. Germline V gene data show CDR1 as KGHDR and CDR2 as SFDVKD. The study profiled TCR beta VDJ and CDR3 using genomic DNA as template. TCRdb analysed the reads with MiXCR anew, one entry per CDR3 protein. The sample includes about 130,000 distinct CDR3 sequences, less than 45% of them seen just once. The sequence was obtained from a human donor in good health, serving as a control. The gene calls are TRBV24-1 and TRBJ1-1, with TRBD1 as a possible D gene (5 bases). The specimen was sorted CD4+, CD8+, or CD8+CD57+ T cells (not recorded which) from PBMCs. DNA for the CDR3: TGTGCCACCAGTGGGGGGGGCACTGAAGCTTTCTTT. Its translation: CATSGGGTEAFF.